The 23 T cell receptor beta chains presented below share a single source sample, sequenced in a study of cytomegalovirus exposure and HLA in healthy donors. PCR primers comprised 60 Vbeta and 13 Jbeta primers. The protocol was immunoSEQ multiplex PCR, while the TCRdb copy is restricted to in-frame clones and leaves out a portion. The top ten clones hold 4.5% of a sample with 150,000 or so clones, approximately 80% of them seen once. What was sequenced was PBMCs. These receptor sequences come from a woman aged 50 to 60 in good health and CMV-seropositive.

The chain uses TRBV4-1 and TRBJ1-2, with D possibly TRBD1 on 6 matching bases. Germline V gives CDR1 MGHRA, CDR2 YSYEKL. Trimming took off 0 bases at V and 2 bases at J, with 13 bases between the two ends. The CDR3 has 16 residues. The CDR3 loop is CASSQEAGAWNYGYTF. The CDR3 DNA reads TGCGCCAGCAGCCAAGAAGCAGGGGCCTGGAACTATGGCTACACCTTC.

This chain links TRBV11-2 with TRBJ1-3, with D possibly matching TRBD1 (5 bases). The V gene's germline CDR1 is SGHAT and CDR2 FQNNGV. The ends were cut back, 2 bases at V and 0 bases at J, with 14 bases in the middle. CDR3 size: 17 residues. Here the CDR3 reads CASSLSPRDFSGNTIYF. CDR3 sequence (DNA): TGTGCCAGCAGCTTATCGCCCCGGGACTTCTCTGGAAACACCATATATTTT.

CDR3 in amino acids: CASSRLAGGRRSYNEQFF. The DNA for the CDR3 is TGTGCCAGTAGTCGCCTAGCGGGGGGGAGGAGGTCCTACAATGAGCAGTTCTTC. V is TRBV19 and J is TRBJ2-1; 12 nucleotides align to TRBD2. Germline trimming cut 5 bases from V and 1 base from J; bases unmatched to any gene: 9. CDR3 size: 18 residues. Germline lookup yields CDR1 LNHDA and CDR2 SQIVND (reference sequence).

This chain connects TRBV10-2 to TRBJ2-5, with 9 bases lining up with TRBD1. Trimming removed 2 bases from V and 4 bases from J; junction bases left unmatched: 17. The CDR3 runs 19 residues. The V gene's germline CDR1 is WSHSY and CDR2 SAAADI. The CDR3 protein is CASSEPTGGDLLLGETQYF. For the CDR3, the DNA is TGCGCCAGCAGTGAGCCTACAGGGGGCGACTTATTGTTGGGAGAGACCCAGTACTTC.

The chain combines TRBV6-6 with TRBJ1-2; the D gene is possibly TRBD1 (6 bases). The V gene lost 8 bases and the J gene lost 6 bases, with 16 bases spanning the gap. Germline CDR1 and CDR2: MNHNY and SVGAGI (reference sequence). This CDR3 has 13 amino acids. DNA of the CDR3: TGTGCCAGCCGGGGGGGGCGGGAGAATGGCTACACCTTC. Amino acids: CASRGGRENGYTF.

The DNA for the CDR3 is TGTGCCTGGGGGACTAGCGCCAACAATGAGCAGTTCTTC. Amino acid sequence: CAWGTSANNEQFF. V usage is TRBV30 and J usage is TRBJ2-1; 10 nucleotides match TRBD2. Germline V CDR1 and CDR2: GTSNPN, SVGIG (reference sequence). Trimming took 5 bases from V and 5 from J; bases not matched to a gene: 3. The CDR3 extends over 13 amino acids.

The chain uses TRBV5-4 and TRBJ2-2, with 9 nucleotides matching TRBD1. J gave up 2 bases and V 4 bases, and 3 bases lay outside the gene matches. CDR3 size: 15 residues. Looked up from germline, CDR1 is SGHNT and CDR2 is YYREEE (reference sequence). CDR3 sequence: CASSLTGGNTGELFF. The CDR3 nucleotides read TGTGCCAGCAGCCTCACAGGGGGCAACACCGGGGAGCTGTTTTTT.

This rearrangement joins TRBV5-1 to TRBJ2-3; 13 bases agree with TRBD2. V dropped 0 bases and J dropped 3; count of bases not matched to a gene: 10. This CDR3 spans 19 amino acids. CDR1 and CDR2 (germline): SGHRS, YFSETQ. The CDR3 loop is CASSLGRTWTSGRTDTQYF. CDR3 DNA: TGCGCCAGCAGCTTGGGGCGAACGTGGACTAGCGGGAGAACAGATACGCAGTATTTT.

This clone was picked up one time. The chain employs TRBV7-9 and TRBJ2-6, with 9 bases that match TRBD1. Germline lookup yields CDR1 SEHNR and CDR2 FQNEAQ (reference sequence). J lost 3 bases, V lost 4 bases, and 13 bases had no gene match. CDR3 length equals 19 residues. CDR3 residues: CASSSRTGASPGGANVLTF. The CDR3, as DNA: TGTGCCAGCAGCTCCCGGACAGGGGCCTCCCCCGGTGGGGCCAACGTCCTGACTTTC.

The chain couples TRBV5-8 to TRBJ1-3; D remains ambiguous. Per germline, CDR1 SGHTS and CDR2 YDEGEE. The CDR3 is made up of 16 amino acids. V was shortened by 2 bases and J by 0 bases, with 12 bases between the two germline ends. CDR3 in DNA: TGTGCCAGCAGCTTCGAAGCTTATCTCTCTGGAAACACCATATATTTT. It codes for CASSFEAYLSGNTIYF.

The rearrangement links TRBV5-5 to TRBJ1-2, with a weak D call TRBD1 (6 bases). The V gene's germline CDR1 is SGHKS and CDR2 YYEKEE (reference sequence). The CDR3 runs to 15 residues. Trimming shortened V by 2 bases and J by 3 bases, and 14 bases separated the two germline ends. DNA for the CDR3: TGTGCCAGCAGCTTCAGTGGGACACAAGACTATGGCTACACCTTC. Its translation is CASSFSGTQDYGYTF.

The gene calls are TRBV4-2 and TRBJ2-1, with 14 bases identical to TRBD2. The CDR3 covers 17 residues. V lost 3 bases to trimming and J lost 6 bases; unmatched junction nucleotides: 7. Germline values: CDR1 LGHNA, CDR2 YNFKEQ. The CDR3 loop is CASSHGTSGGGSNEQFF. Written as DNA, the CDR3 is TGTGCCAGCAGCCACGGGACTAGCGGGGGAGGCAGCAATGAGCAGTTCTTC.

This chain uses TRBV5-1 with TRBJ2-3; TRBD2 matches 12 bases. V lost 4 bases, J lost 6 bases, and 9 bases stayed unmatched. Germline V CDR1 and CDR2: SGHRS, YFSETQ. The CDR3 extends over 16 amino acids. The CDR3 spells CASSTTSGGRGDTQYF. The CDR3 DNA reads TGCGCCAGCAGCACGACTAGCGGGGGCCGCGGGGATACGCAGTATTTT.

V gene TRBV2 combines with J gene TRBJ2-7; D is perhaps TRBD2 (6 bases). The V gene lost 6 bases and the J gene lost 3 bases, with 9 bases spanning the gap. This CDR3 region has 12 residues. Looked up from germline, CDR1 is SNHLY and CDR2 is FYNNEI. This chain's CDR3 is CASRADYYEQYF. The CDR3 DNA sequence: TGTGCCAGCAGGGCGGACTACTACGAGCAGTACTTC.

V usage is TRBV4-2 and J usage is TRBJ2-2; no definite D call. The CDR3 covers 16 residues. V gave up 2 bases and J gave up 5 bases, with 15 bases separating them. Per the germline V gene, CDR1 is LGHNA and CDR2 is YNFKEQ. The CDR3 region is CASSQPPHPGTGELFF. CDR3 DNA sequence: TGTGCCAGCAGCCAACCCCCCCACCCCGGGACCGGGGAGCTGTTTTTT.

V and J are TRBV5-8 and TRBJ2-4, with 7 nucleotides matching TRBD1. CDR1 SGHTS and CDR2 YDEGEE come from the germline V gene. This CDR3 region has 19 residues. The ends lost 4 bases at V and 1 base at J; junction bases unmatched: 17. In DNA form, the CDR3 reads TGTGCCAGCAGCCTAGCCGGGACAGAACCTCCCGGGGCCAAAAACATTCAGTACTTC. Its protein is CASSLAGTEPPGAKNIQYF.

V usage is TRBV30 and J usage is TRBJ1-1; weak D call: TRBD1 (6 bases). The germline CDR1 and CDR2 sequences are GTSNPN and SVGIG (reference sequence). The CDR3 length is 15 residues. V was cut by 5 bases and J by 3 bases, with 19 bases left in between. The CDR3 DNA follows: TGTGCCTGGGGGGGCGGTTCAAATCAGTACACTGAAGCTTTCTTT. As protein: CAWGGGSNQYTEAFF.

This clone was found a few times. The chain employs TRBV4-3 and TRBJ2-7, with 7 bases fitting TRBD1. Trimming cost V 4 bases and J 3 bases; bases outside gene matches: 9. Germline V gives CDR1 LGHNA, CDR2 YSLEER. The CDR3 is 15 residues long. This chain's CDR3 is CASSPQTGFVYEQYF. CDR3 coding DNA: TGCGCCAGCAGCCCACAGACAGGGTTCGTCTACGAGCAGTACTTC.

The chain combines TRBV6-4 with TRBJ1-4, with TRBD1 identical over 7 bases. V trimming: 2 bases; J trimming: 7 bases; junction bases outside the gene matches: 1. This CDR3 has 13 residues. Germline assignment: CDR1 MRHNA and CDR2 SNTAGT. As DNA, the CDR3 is TGTGCCAGCAGTGACCGGACAGGTGAAAAACTGTTTTTT. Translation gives CASSDRTGEKLFF.

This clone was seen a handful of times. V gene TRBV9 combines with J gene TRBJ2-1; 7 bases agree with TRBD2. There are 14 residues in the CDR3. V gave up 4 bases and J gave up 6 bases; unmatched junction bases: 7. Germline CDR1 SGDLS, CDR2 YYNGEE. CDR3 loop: CASSQGAGSNEQFF. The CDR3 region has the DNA TGTGCCAGCAGCCAAGGAGCGGGGTCCAATGAGCAGTTCTTC.

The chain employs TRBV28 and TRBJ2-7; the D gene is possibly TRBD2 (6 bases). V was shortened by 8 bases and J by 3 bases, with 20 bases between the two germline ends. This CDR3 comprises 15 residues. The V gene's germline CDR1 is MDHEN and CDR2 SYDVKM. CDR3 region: CASLGAGTPFYEQYF. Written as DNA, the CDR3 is TGTGCCAGCCTAGGGGCCGGGACTCCCTTCTACGAGCAGTACTTC.

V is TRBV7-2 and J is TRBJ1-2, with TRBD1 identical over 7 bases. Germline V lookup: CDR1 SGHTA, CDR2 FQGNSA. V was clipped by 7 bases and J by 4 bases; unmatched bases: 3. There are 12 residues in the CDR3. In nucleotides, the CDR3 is TGTGCCAGCACCGCAGGGGGCTATGGCTACACCTTC. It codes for CASTAGGYGYTF.

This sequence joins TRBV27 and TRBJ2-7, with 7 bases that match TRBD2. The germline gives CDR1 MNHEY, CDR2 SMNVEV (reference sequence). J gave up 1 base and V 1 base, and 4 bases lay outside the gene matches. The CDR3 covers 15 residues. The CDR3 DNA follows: TGTGCCAGCAGTTTATGGCCCGGGAGGTCCTACGAGCAGTACTTC. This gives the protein CASSLWPGRSYEQYF.